These 6 T cell receptor beta chains originate from one sample sequenced in a study of CD8 T cells in ankylosing spondylitis. MiXCR was run by TCRdb on the 5' RACE reads, yielding one entry per CDR3 protein. The profile shows about 160,000 distinct CDR3 sequences, 8.5% to 10% of them singletons. The sequenced material came from blood, either unsorted or a sorted T cell fraction (not recorded which). The receptors come from a female donor with ankylosing spondylitis or in good health (not recorded which).

The chain recombines TRBV9 with TRBJ1-1; D remains ambiguous. This CDR3 has 15 residues. Germline V gene sequence: CDR1 SGDLS, CDR2 YYNGEE. The V gene lost 0 bases and the J gene lost 5 bases, with 14 bases spanning the gap. The CDR3 reads CASSVADDGVTEAFF. CDR3 nucleotide sequence: TGTGCCAGCAGCGTAGCTGACGACGGGGTGACTGAAGCTTTCTTT.

The table lists this clonotype with many counts. The CDR3 region is CSVGGLDRAGNTIYF. The DNA of the CDR3 is TGCAGCGTTGGGGGACTTGACAGGGCTGGAAACACCATATATTTT. The chain carries TRBV29-1 and TRBJ1-3; TRBD1 matches 7 bases. V was pared by 4 bases and J by 2 bases, with 8 bases of the junction left unmatched. Germline CDR1 and CDR2: SQVTM and ANQGSEA. CDR3 size: 15 residues.

In this sample, this clonotype turned up a few times. The chain couples TRBV20-1 to TRBJ2-4; D perhaps matches TRBD2 (6 bases). The V gene lost 3 bases and the J gene lost 5 bases, with 8 bases spanning the gap. The CDR3 spans 12 residues. The germline CDR1 and CDR2 sequences are DFQATT and SNEGSKA (reference sequence). The CDR3 spells CSARDYQNIQYF. CDR3 coding DNA: TGCAGTGCTAGGGACTACCAAAACATTCAGTACTTC.

The J gene is TRBJ2-5, the V gene TRBV19; no clear D gene. The length of the CDR3 is 13 residues. V lost 10 bases, J lost 3 bases, and 15 bases lay in between. Germline V gives CDR1 LNHDA, CDR2 SQIVND (reference sequence). The CDR3 sequence is CATQSGMEETQYF. In DNA, the CDR3 is TGTGCCACCCAGTCCGGTATGGAAGAGACCCAGTACTTC.

A few counts support this clonotype. The V gene is TRBV7-3, the J gene TRBJ2-2; tentative D call: TRBD2 (5 bases). Trimming removed 5 bases at V and 7 bases at J, with 17 bases between. Germline lookup yields CDR1 SGHTA and CDR2 FQGTGA. This CDR3 has 15 amino acids. Here the CDR3 reads CASSPHGRAGGELFF. DNA for the CDR3: TGTGCCAGCAGCCCACATGGACGGGCGGGCGGGGAGCTGTTTTTT.

This rearrangement joins TRBV19 to TRBJ2-2; D may be TRBD2 (6 bases). CDR1 is LNHDA and CDR2 is SQIVND in the germline V gene (reference sequence). V was cut by 11 bases and J by 0 bases, with 19 bases left in between. The CDR3 contains 16 residues. The CDR3 DNA reads as TGTGCCTCTCCCAACGGGGGAGGTGCGAACACCGGGGAGCTGTTTTTT. This gives the protein CASPNGGGANTGELFF.